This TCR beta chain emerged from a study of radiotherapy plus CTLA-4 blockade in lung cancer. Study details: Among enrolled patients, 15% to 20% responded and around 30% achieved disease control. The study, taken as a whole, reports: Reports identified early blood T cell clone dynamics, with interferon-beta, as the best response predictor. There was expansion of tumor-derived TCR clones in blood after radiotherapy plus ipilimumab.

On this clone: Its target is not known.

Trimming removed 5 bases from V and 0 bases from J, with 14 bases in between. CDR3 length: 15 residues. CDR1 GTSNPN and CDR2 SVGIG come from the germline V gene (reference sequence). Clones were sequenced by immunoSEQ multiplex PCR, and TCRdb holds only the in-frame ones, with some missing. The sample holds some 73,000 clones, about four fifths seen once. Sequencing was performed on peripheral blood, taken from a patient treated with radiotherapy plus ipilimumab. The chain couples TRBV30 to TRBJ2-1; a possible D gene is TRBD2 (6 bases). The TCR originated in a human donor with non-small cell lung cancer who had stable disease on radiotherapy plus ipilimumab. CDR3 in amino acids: CAWGAGLGSYNEQFF. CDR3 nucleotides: TGTGCCTGGGGGGCGGGACTGGGCTCCTACAATGAGCAGTTCTTC.